These 19 T cell receptor beta chains share one sample of origin, sequenced in a study of blood T cell repertoires in COVID-19. Profiling relied on immunoSEQ multiplex PCR, and the TCRdb table lists in-frame clones only, not all of them. The table has a few hundred thousand clones, around 85% seen once. The sample consisted of peripheral blood. These receptors came from a woman aged 45-59 years with acute or convalescent COVID-19.

This clone was counted between two and nine times. The chain is built from TRBV19 and TRBJ1-2, with D possibly matching TRBD1 (5 bases). This CDR3 has 12 amino acids. Germline CDR1 reads LNHDA; CDR2 reads SQIVND (reference sequence). V dropped 6 bases and J dropped 4 bases, with 9 bases sitting between them. The CDR3 is CASRSTVYGYTF. CDR3 DNA sequence: TGTGCCAGTAGGTCGACAGTCTATGGCTACACCTTC.

The chain carries TRBV5-1 and TRBJ2-3; D is perhaps TRBD2 (6 bases). Germline CDR1 and CDR2: SGHRS and YFSETQ. V was pared by 4 bases and J by 2 bases, with 14 bases between. The CDR3 runs to 15 residues. The DNA of the CDR3 is TGCGCCAGCAGCCCGCCGGGACTGCCCACAGATACGCAGTATTTT. Translation: CASSPPGLPTDTQYF.

The gene calls are TRBV5-6 and TRBJ1-1, with D possibly TRBD1 on 5 matching bases. This CDR3 is built from 14 residues. Trimming pared 2 bases from V and 0 bases from J, leaving 8 bases between. From germline, CDR1 is SGHDT and CDR2 YYEEEE. The CDR3 nucleotides are TGTGCCAGCAGCTTAAGACAGATGAACACTGAAGCTTTCTTT. Protein sequence: CASSLRQMNTEAFF.

The chain recombines TRBV5-4 with TRBJ2-2; the match to TRBD1 covers 8 bases. The germline V gene encodes CDR1 SGHNT and CDR2 YYREEE (reference sequence). This CDR3 region has 15 residues. V lost 1 base to trimming and J lost 7 bases; unmatched junction nucleotides: 6. CDR3 amino acids: CASSLSRGQVGELFF. The CDR3 region has the DNA TGTGCCAGCAGCTTGTCCAGGGGGCAAGTCGGGGAGCTGTTTTTT.

The V and J genes are TRBV19 and TRBJ2-3, with D tentatively TRBD2 (6 bases). Per germline, CDR1 LNHDA and CDR2 SQIVND (reference sequence). CDR3 size: 16 residues. V lost 5 bases to trimming and J lost 2 bases, with 17 bases between them. The CDR3 DNA follows: TGTGCCAGTAGTGTCCGCGGGACTCCTGCCACAGATACGCAGTATTTT. It specifies CASSVRGTPATDTQYF.

This clone was detected a few times. This chain links TRBV2 with TRBJ2-3; a possible D gene is TRBD2 (6 bases). In germline, CDR1 is SNHLY, CDR2 FYNNEI. Between the trimmed V and J ends, which lost 6 bases and 7 bases, there was a span of 17 bases. CDR3 length: 14 residues. The CDR3 region has the DNA TGTGCCAGCAGGGGGACGGGGGAAGAAAATACGCAGTATTTT. Its protein is CASRGTGEENTQYF.

V is TRBV30 and J is TRBJ2-7, with TRBD2 matching over 7 bases. Germline CDR1 GTSNPN, CDR2 SVGIG (reference sequence). This CDR3 has 14 amino acids. V lost 3 bases and J lost 3; bases outside the gene matches: 8. The CDR3 DNA follows: TGTGCCTGGAGGCCGGGACTACACCACTACGAGCAGTACTTC. Translating gives CAWRPGLHHYEQYF.

A few counts support this clone. This chain links TRBV7-9 with TRBJ1-2; D gene ambiguous. The V end was cut by 1 base, the J end by 4 bases, with 7 bases between. The CDR3 contains 13 residues. CDR1 and CDR2 (germline): SEHNR, FQNEAQ (reference sequence). CDR3 coding DNA: TGTGCCAGCAGCTTAGAACAGTCCTATGGCTACACCTTC. Its protein product is CASSLEQSYGYTF.

V is TRBV2 and J is TRBJ2-3; D remains unclear. This CDR3 region has 13 residues. Germline values: CDR1 SNHLY, CDR2 FYNNEI. Trimming cost V 2 bases and J 4 bases, with 7 bases left between them. In DNA form, the CDR3 reads TGTGCCAGCAGTGAAAATAGTCCAGATACGCAGTATTTT. The encoded protein is CASSENSPDTQYF.

This rearrangement joins TRBV9 to TRBJ2-5; D might be TRBD1 (6 bases). Trimming cost V 3 bases and J 4 bases, with 10 bases left between them. The CDR3 is 13 residues long. Germline CDR1 is SGDLS and CDR2 is YYNGEE. The CDR3 is CASSGGLGETQYF. CDR3 in DNA: TGTGCCAGCAGCGGGGGGCTAGGAGAGACCCAGTACTTC.

The chain is built from TRBV18 and TRBJ1-5; TRBD1 matches 10 bases. Per the germline V gene, CDR1 is KGHSH and CDR2 is LQKENI. V shed 6 bases, J shed 6 bases, and the junction held 8 bases outside the gene matches. This CDR3 contains 15 residues. The CDR3 bases are TGTGCCAGCTCCTCCGGGACAGGGGATGTTCAGCCCCAGCATTTT. It encodes CASSSGTGDVQPQHF.

The CDR3 DNA reads TGTGCCAGCAGCCGAATGACTAGCGGGATCACAGATACGCAGTATTTT. It encodes CASSRMTSGITDTQYF. The genes are TRBV27 and TRBJ2-3, with 11 nucleotides matching TRBD2. Germline-derived CDR1 and CDR2 are MNHEY and SMNVEV (reference sequence). CDR3 size: 16 residues. Trimming took 6 bases from V and 2 from J; bases not matched to a gene: 7.

This clone was seen only a few times. V usage is TRBV6-2 or TRBV6-3 and J usage is TRBJ1-1, with D possibly matching TRBD1 (5 bases). The CDR3 runs to 16 residues. Trimming cost V 2 bases and J 0 bases, with 13 bases left between them. Germline assignment: CDR1 MNHEY and CDR2 SVGEGT. The CDR3 nucleotides read TGTGCCAGCAGTTACCGTGGGACTAAGATGAACACTGAAGCTTTCTTT. Protein sequence: CASSYRGTKMNTEAFF.

The CDR3 DNA follows: TGTGCCAGCAGCGCACAGGTCTTTGGGCCAGATACGCAGTATTTT. This encodes CASSAQVFGPDTQYF. The rearrangement joins TRBV9 to TRBJ2-3; D possibly corresponds to TRBD1 (5 bases). The V end lost 3 bases, the J end lost 4 bases, and 15 bases lay between the germline ends. This CDR3 spans 15 amino acids. CDR1 and CDR2 (germline): SGDLS, YYNGEE.

The chain has TRBV10-2 and TRBJ2-5; 8 bases fit TRBD1. The CDR3 extends over 18 amino acids. Germline trimming cut 1 base from V and 1 base from J; bases unmatched to any gene: 11. Germline loops: CDR1 WSHSY, CDR2 SAAADI. The CDR3 protein is CASSELQGATDFQETQYF. The DNA for the CDR3 is TGCGCCAGCAGTGAGTTGCAGGGGGCAACAGACTTCCAAGAGACCCAGTACTTC.

In this sample, this clone turned up a few times. The CDR3 here is CAINAGAGELFF. CDR3 DNA: TGTGCCATCAACGCAGGGGCCGGGGAGCTGTTTTTT. The chain links TRBV10-3 to TRBJ2-2, with D maybe TRBD1 (6 bases). The V gene's germline CDR1 is ENHRY and CDR2 SYGVKD. There are 12 residues in the CDR3. Trimming shortened V by 7 bases and J by 6 bases, and 9 bases separated the two germline ends.

This chain connects TRBV19 to TRBJ1-2; the match to TRBD1 covers 9 bases. Losses at the gene ends were 3 bases for V and 4 bases for J; bases not matched to a gene: 6. The CDR3 is 15 amino acids. Germline assignment: CDR1 LNHDA and CDR2 SQIVND (reference sequence). CDR3 bases: TGTGCCAGTAGTATGGGGGGACAGGGTCCCTATGGCTACACCTTC. Its translation: CASSMGGQGPYGYTF.

The J gene is TRBJ2-1, the V gene TRBV5-1, with TRBD2 matching 9 bases. The V gene's germline CDR1 is SGHRS and CDR2 YFSETQ. The CDR3 has 16 residues. V dropped 2 bases and J dropped 1; count of bases not matched to a gene: 4. The CDR3 DNA is TGCGCCAGCAGCTTCACTAGCGGGCGGTCCTACAATGAGCAGTTCTTC. This codes for CASSFTSGRSYNEQFF.

This clone was detected a few times. V gene TRBV7-8 combines with J gene TRBJ2-1; D remains unclear. Trimming shortened V by 1 base and J by 3 bases, and 10 bases separated the two germline ends. Looked up from germline, CDR1 is SGHVS and CDR2 is FQNEAQ. The CDR3 is made up of 15 amino acids. The CDR3 region is CASSLGRVGYNEQFF. For the CDR3, the DNA is TGTGCCAGCAGCTTAGGAAGAGTTGGCTACAATGAGCAGTTCTTC.